The present T cell receptor beta chain was sequenced within a study of T cells and copy number aberrations in small-cell lung cancer (dated by TCRdb to the early 2020s). Looking at the study overall: TCR repertoire sequencing was paired with whole-exome sequencing of the same tumor regions to relate T cell metrics to mutations and copy number aberrations. Tumor TCR data were available for 17 patients, and TCR data from both tumor and normal tissue were available for about 13 patients.

The donors were limited-stage small-cell lung cancer patients who had surgical resection in Hangzhou, China, between about 2008 and 2020. Every donor went straight to surgery with no preoperative chemotherapy or radiotherapy, and no donor was given immunotherapy either before or after surgery. In the sequenced cohort of about 18 patients, every patient was either a smoker or a heavy second-hand smoker. Adjacent normal lung tissue was taken at least 2 cm away from the tumor margin, and two pathologists confirmed morphologically that the tissue was free of malignant cells. The study used multi-region TCR-beta sequencing of resected limited-stage small-cell lung cancers together with tumor-adjacent lung tissue to characterize T cell repertoire heterogeneity. The AllPrep DNA/RNA FFPE Kit (Qiagen) was used to extract genomic DNA from FFPE tissue. V ends up 6 bases short and J 4 bases short, with an unmatched junction base count of 6. CDR1 and CDR2 were assigned from the germline V gene (reference sequence) as LNHDA and SQIVND. There are 14 amino acids in the CDR3, from cysteine to phenylalanine inclusive. Of the read, only the CDR3 DNA is kept; its 42 bases are in frame from base 1.

The paper as a whole reports these results and caveats: Lower T-cell density, richness and clonality were observed in tumors than in adjacent lung tissue, although the difference in density was not significant. All specimens were formalin-fixed paraffin-embedded tissue, which is known to introduce sequencing artifacts. Because surgical resection is uncommon in small-cell lung cancer, the study was limited by a small sample size, and the findings need validation.

This clone has just one count. This clone's antigen is unknown. Base qualities are not at hand, and no much larger clone is one base apart. TCR-beta CDR3 regions were amplified from genomic DNA with the immunoSEQ hsTCRB Kit using multiplexed V- and J-gene primers. Unique DNA barcodes were added in a second PCR, and the samples were pooled together with a negative control and a positive control. Sequencing of the pooled TCR-beta libraries was performed on an Illumina MiSeq using a 150-cycle paired-end protocol. The original pipeline was this. Adaptive Biotechnologies processed the raw sequencing data into a report containing normalized, annotated TCR-beta repertoires. T-cell density was computed as TCR-beta templates normalized to usable DNA, which was estimated by amplifying housekeeping genes. Richness was defined as the count of unique rearrangements, and clonality was defined as 1 minus Pielou's evenness. This immuneACCESS table, as held by TCRdb, lists in-frame sequences with V and J called but not all clones. Of the missing ones, under half trace to an unresolved V gene in checked studies; the others have no known cause. V and J calls and clone size are those listed in that table; D and trimming were worked out from the DNA. The sample table records 6,000 to 7,500 clones; roughly 82% of these occur just once. The ten largest clones capture over 4.5% of the sample.

The V and J genes are TRBV19 and TRBJ2-1, with 7 bases in between that match TRBD1. Material for sequencing was normal tissue next to the tumor. The clonotype was recovered from a woman aged 45-65 years with small cell lung cancer. The CDR3 protein is CASSRQGGYNEQFF. Here is the DNA: TGTGCCAGTAGCAGACAGGGCGGGTACAATGAGCAGTTCTTC.